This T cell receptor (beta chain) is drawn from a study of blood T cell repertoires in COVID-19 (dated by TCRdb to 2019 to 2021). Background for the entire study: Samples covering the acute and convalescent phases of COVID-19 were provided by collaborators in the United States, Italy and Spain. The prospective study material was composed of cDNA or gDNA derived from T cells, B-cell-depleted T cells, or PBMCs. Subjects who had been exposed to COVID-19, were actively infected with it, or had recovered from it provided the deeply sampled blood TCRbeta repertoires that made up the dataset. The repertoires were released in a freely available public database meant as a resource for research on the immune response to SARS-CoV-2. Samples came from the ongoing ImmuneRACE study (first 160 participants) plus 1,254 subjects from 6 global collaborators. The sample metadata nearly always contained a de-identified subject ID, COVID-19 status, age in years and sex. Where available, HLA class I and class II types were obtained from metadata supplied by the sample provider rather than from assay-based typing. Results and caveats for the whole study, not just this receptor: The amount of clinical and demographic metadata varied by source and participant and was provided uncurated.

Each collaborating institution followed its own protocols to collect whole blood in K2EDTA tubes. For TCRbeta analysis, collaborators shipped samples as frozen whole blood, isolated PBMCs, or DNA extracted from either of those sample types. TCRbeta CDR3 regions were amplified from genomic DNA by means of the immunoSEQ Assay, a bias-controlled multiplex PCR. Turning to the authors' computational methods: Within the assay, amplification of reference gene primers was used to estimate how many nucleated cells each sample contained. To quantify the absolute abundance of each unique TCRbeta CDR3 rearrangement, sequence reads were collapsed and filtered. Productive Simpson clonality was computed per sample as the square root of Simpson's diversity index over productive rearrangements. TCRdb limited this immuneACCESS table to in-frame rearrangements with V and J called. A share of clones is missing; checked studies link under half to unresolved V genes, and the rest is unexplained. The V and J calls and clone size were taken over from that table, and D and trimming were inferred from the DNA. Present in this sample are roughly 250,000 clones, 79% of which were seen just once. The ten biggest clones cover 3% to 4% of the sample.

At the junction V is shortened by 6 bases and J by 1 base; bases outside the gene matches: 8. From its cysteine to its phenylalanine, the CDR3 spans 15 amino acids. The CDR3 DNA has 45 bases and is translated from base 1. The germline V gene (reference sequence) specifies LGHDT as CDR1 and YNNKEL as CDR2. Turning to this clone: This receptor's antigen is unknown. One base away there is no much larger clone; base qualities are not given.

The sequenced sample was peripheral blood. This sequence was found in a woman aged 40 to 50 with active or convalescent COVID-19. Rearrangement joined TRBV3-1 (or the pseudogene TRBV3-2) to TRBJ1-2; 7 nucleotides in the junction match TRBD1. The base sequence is TGTGCCAGCAGAGGGACAGTCCCTTTTAACTATGGCTACACCTTC. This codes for CASRGTVPFNYGYTF.